The rows below give T cell receptor beta chains drawn from one sample of a study of identical twins. Each CDR3 protein is one row after TCRdb ran MiXCR on the 5' RACE reads. There are fewer than 450,000 distinct CDR3 sequences in the sample; 8.5% to 10% occur only once, and over 7% lies in the top ten. The sequenced material came from naive T cells sorted from blood. The receptors originated from a woman aged 50 to 65 in good health. The CDR3 runs from the conserved cysteine through the conserved F or W. D genes are given only for firm matches. Clone size is stated in some rows and not others, as once, few, many or a class when expanded.

d_call: NA; j_call: TRBJ2-3; clone_size: few; v_call: TRBV5-6; cdr3_aa: CASSLNGDTQYF; cdr3_nt: TGTGCCAGCAGCTTGAATGGGGATACGCAGTATTTT
d_call: NA; j_call: TRBJ2-1; clone_size: many; v_call: TRBV10-3; cdr3_aa: CATGERDNNEQFF; cdr3_nt: TGTGCCACCGGAGAGCGGGACAACAATGAGCAGTTCTTC
d_call: NA; j_call: TRBJ2-5; clone_size: few; v_call: TRBV11-3; cdr3_aa: CASSLFGGMGQETQYF; cdr3_nt: TGTGCCAGCAGCTTATTTGGCGGGATGGGCCAAGAGACCCAGTACTTC
d_call: NA; j_call: TRBJ2-3; clone_size: many; v_call: TRBV5-1; cdr3_aa: CASSLVGASTDTQYF; cdr3_nt: TGCGCCAGCAGCTTGGTGGGGGCTAGCACAGATACGCAGTATTTT
d_call: NA; j_call: TRBJ2-1; clone_size: few; v_call: TRBV28; cdr3_aa: CASSPIDRDNNEQFF; cdr3_nt: TGTGCCAGCAGTCCCATCGACCGAGATAACAATGAGCAGTTCTTC
d_call: TRBD1; j_call: TRBJ2-5; clone_size: few; v_call: TRBV20-1; cdr3_aa: CSARSDRAMAQYF; cdr3_nt: TGCAGTGCTCGAAGCGACAGGGCAATGGCCCAGTACTTC
d_call: NA; j_call: TRBJ2-4; clone_size: NA; v_call: TRBV6-5; cdr3_aa: CASRTRDSTKNIQYF; cdr3_nt: TGTGCCAGCAGGACCCGGGACTCCACCAAAAACATTCAGTACTTC
d_call: NA; j_call: TRBJ1-6; clone_size: NA; v_call: TRBV14; cdr3_aa: CASSQERGGSPLHF; cdr3_nt: TGTGCCAGCAGCCAAGAGCGGGGCGGTTCACCCCTCCACTTT
d_call: NA; j_call: TRBJ1-6; clone_size: few; v_call: TRBV20-1; cdr3_aa: CSARDFRQGHSPLHF; cdr3_nt: TGCAGTGCTAGAGATTTTCGGCAGGGGCATTCACCCCTCCACTTT
d_call: NA; j_call: TRBJ2-2; clone_size: many; v_call: TRBV4-1; cdr3_aa: CASSQVGELFF; cdr3_nt: TGTGCCAGCAGCCAAGTCGGGGAGCTGTTTTTT
d_call: TRBD1; j_call: TRBJ1-1; clone_size: few; v_call: TRBV4-1; cdr3_aa: CASSQVRVGQGSTEAFF; cdr3_nt: TGCGCCAGCAGCCAAGTCCGAGTAGGACAGGGGTCCACTGAAGCTTTCTTT
d_call: NA; j_call: TRBJ2-1; clone_size: few; v_call: TRBV10-2; cdr3_aa: CASSDSRKEQFF; cdr3_nt: TGCGCCAGCAGTGACTCTCGGAAGGAGCAGTTCTTC
d_call: NA; j_call: TRBJ2-1; clone_size: few; v_call: TRBV11-2; cdr3_aa: CASSLGSGGKYNEQFF; cdr3_nt: TGTGCCAGCAGCTTAGGCTCAGGTGGGAAATACAATGAGCAGTTCTTC
d_call: NA; j_call: TRBJ2-1; clone_size: NA; v_call: TRBV27; cdr3_aa: CASSTESSYNEQFF; cdr3_nt: TGTGCCAGCAGTACCGAGAGCTCCTACAATGAGCAGTTCTTC
d_call: TRBD1; j_call: TRBJ2-5; clone_size: few; v_call: TRBV2; cdr3_aa: CASSGDRGRLQETQYF; cdr3_nt: TGTGCCAGCAGTGGGGACAGGGGTCGACTTCAAGAGACCCAGTACTTC
d_call: TRBD2; j_call: TRBJ2-5; clone_size: many; v_call: TRBV10-3; cdr3_aa: CAISESIFTSGSLQETQYF; cdr3_nt: TGTGCCATCAGTGAGTCGATATTTACTAGCGGGAGCCTCCAAGAGACCCAGTACTTC
d_call: NA; j_call: TRBJ1-1; clone_size: few; v_call: TRBV6-5; cdr3_aa: CASSTLLGGITEAFF; cdr3_nt: TGTGCCAGCAGTACCCTCTTGGGGGGCATCACTGAAGCTTTCTTT
d_call: NA; j_call: TRBJ2-7; clone_size: NA; v_call: TRBV7-9; cdr3_aa: CASSGTRRGSYEQYF; cdr3_nt: TGTGCCAGCAGCGGAACTCGAAGAGGGTCCTACGAGCAGTACTTC
d_call: NA; j_call: TRBJ1-3; clone_size: few; v_call: TRBV9; cdr3_aa: CASSVAAPLSGNTIYF; cdr3_nt: TGTGCCAGCAGCGTAGCGGCACCCCTCTCTGGAAACACCATATATTTT
d_call: NA; j_call: TRBJ2-1; clone_size: NA; v_call: TRBV12-5; cdr3_aa: CASGSGTSYNEQFF; cdr3_nt: TGTGCTAGTGGTTCCGGGACTTCATACAATGAGCAGTTCTTC
d_call: TRBD2; j_call: TRBJ2-1; clone_size: NA; v_call: TRBV9; cdr3_aa: CSSSEGTSGRGEQFF; cdr3_nt: TGTTCCAGCAGCGAAGGGACTAGCGGGAGAGGTGAGCAGTTCTTC
d_call: TRBD1; j_call: TRBJ2-7; clone_size: NA; v_call: TRBV10-3; cdr3_aa: CAISGPTGGFYEQYF; cdr3_nt: TGTGCCATCAGTGGGCCGACAGGGGGTTTTTACGAGCAGTACTTC
d_call: NA; j_call: TRBJ2-1; clone_size: few; v_call: TRBV5-1; cdr3_aa: CASSTQRNEQFF; cdr3_nt: TGCGCCAGCAGCACTCAGAGGAATGAGCAGTTCTTC
d_call: TRBD1; j_call: TRBJ1-1; clone_size: NA; v_call: TRBV7-9; cdr3_aa: CASSSDRDAFF; cdr3_nt: TGTGCCAGCAGCTCTGACAGGGATGCTTTCTTT
d_call: TRBD2; j_call: TRBJ2-7; clone_size: NA; v_call: TRBV6-5; cdr3_aa: CASNPRGAGGYQTYEQYF; cdr3_nt: TGTGCCAGCAACCCTCGGGGGGCGGGAGGTTACCAAACCTACGAGCAGTACTTC
d_call: TRBD2; j_call: TRBJ2-2; clone_size: many; v_call: TRBV6-1; cdr3_aa: CASRAGGSYTGELFF; cdr3_nt: TGTGCCAGCAGAGCTGGCGGGAGCTACACCGGGGAGCTGTTTTTT
d_call: NA; j_call: TRBJ2-7; clone_size: NA; v_call: TRBV7-7; cdr3_aa: CASSFSIGDSQYF; cdr3_nt: TGTGCTAGCAGCTTCTCCATTGGGGACTCGCAGTACTTC
d_call: NA; j_call: TRBJ2-3; clone_size: NA; v_call: TRBV20-1; cdr3_aa: CSATGAVFTDTQYF; cdr3_nt: TGCAGTGCTACGGGGGCAGTTTTCACAGATACGCAGTATTTT
d_call: NA; j_call: TRBJ2-5; clone_size: many; v_call: TRBV20-1; cdr3_aa: CSARDGYQETQYF; cdr3_nt: TGCAGTGCTAGAGACGGTTATCAGGAGACCCAGTACTTC
d_call: TRBD1; j_call: TRBJ1-1; clone_size: few; v_call: TRBV3-1; cdr3_aa: CASNTGRGRVNTEAFF; cdr3_nt: TGTGCCAGCAACACAGGGAGGGGGCGTGTGAACACTGAAGCTTTCTTT
d_call: TRBD2; j_call: TRBJ2-2; clone_size: NA; v_call: TRBV19; cdr3_aa: CASNPLAGVTGELFF; cdr3_nt: TGTGCCAGTAATCCACTAGCGGGAGTTACCGGGGAGCTGTTTTTT
d_call: NA; j_call: TRBJ1-4; clone_size: NA; v_call: TRBV12-3/TRBV12-4; cdr3_aa: CASSVGQPGEKLFF; cdr3_nt: TGTGCCAGCAGTGTCGGACAGCCAGGGGAAAAACTGTTTTTT
d_call: NA; j_call: TRBJ2-1; clone_size: NA; v_call: TRBV27; cdr3_aa: CASRVWARNEQFF; cdr3_nt: TGTGCCAGCAGGGTATGGGCCCGCAATGAGCAGTTCTTC
d_call: TRBD1; j_call: TRBJ1-1; clone_size: few; v_call: TRBV4-1; cdr3_aa: CASSQDPQGGSTEAFF; cdr3_nt: TGCGCCAGCAGCCAAGATCCCCAGGGGGGAAGCACTGAAGCTTTCTTT
d_call: TRBD1; j_call: TRBJ1-5; clone_size: many; v_call: TRBV27; cdr3_aa: CASQQGAGNQPQHF; cdr3_nt: TGTGCCAGCCAACAGGGGGCAGGCAATCAGCCCCAGCATTTT
d_call: NA; j_call: TRBJ1-4; clone_size: NA; v_call: TRBV6-6; cdr3_aa: CASSYQLNEKLFF; cdr3_nt: TGTGCCAGCAGTTACCAGCTTAATGAAAAACTGTTTTTT
d_call: NA; j_call: TRBJ2-4; clone_size: few; v_call: TRBV29-1; cdr3_aa: CSVEEGEGQNIQYF; cdr3_nt: TGCAGCGTTGAAGAGGGTGAGGGGCAAAACATTCAGTACTTC
d_call: TRBD2; j_call: TRBJ2-2; clone_size: NA; v_call: TRBV10-2; cdr3_aa: CASSGTSGGPGELFF; cdr3_nt: TGCGCCAGCAGCGGGACTAGCGGGGGACCCGGGGAGCTGTTTTTT
d_call: TRBD1; j_call: TRBJ2-7; clone_size: NA; v_call: TRBV4-1; cdr3_aa: CASSQDPQGVTYEQYF; cdr3_nt: TGCGCCAGCAGCCAAGATCCTCAGGGGGTAACCTACGAGCAGTACTTC
d_call: NA; j_call: TRBJ2-2; clone_size: many; v_call: TRBV28; cdr3_aa: CASSTLWAANTGELFF; cdr3_nt: TGTGCCAGCAGCACCCTATGGGCGGCGAACACCGGGGAGCTGTTTTTT
d_call: NA; j_call: TRBJ2-7; clone_size: NA; v_call: TRBV5-6; cdr3_aa: CASTQTDSYEQYF; cdr3_nt: TGTGCCAGCACCCAAACTGACTCCTACGAGCAGTACTTC
d_call: TRBD1; j_call: TRBJ2-2; clone_size: few; v_call: TRBV5-1; cdr3_aa: CASSLRDRVLSTGELFF; cdr3_nt: TGCGCCAGCAGCCTCCGGGACAGGGTTCTTAGCACCGGGGAGCTGTTTTTT
d_call: TRBD2; j_call: TRBJ2-7; clone_size: NA; v_call: TRBV4-1; cdr3_aa: CASSQDRTSGRGYEQYF; cdr3_nt: TGCGCCAGCAGCCAAGATAGGACTAGCGGGAGGGGTTACGAGCAGTACTTC
d_call: NA; j_call: TRBJ2-7; clone_size: NA; v_call: TRBV6-5; cdr3_aa: CASSPPGVVSYEQYF; cdr3_nt: TGTGCCAGCAGTCCCCCGGGGGTAGTGTCCTACGAGCAGTACTTC